This T cell receptor beta chain was identified in a study of CD8 T cells in Susac syndrome. Random hexamers were used to reverse transcribe the RNA input (roughly 0.5 to 1 ug). Each CDR3 protein is one row after TCRdb ran MiXCR on the immunoSEQ multiplex PCR reads. Altogether about 210,000 distinct CDR3 sequences are present, 95% being singletons, with the ten largest covering 0.075% to 0.095%. Sequencing of TCR beta was undertaken in CD8+ and CD4+ T cells derived from blood. The germline V gene has CDR1 MGHDK and CDR2 SYGVNS. Trimming took 4 bases from V and 2 from J, leaving 11 bases between them. The CDR3 sequence is 14 residues long.

The rearrangement joins TRBV25-1 to TRBJ2-5; D uncertain. The origin of this receptor is a human donor with multiple sclerosis. Sequencing was performed on CD4+ T cells from PBMCs. DNA of the CDR3: TGTGCCAGCAGTGCGGGCAGCATACAAGAGACCCAGTACTTC. It encodes CASSAGSIQETQYF. The whole variable domain, remainder taken from reference TRBV25-1 and TRBJ2-5, is EADIYQTPRYLVIGTGKKITLECSQTMGHDKMYWYQQDPGMELHLIHYSYGVNSTEKGDLSSESTVSRIRTEHFPLTLESARPSHTSQYLCASSAGSIQETQYFGPGTRLLVL.